The text below deals with one TCR beta chain. Its antigen is as yet unknown. These data originate in a study of T cell responses to AZD1222 COVID-19 vaccine. TCRdb's copy holds only in-frame clones and misses some; the assay was immunoSEQ multiplex PCR. The table lists roughly 120,000 clones, 75% to 95% of them singletons, with 4% to 4.5% in the top ten. The length of the CDR3 is 14 residues. Germline CDR1 MRHNA, CDR2 SNTAGT. Trimming took off 6 bases at V and 0 bases at J, with 6 bases between the two ends. The study, taken as a whole, reports: Repertoires were sampled only after the peak T cell response. Two doses of AZD1222 preceded a rise in Spike-specific TCR breadth and depth. Vaccine-associated CD4 TCRs spanned spike, dominant at 160-218 and 743-854.

The chain uses TRBV6-4 and TRBJ2-6; no firm D call. The sample here was peripheral blood, taken 28 days after the second dose of the MenACWY control vaccine. The source is an adult who received the MenACWY meningococcal vaccine as a control. This CDR3 reads CASSTDSGANVLTF. In DNA form, the CDR3 reads TGTGCCAGCAGCACAGACTCTGGGGCCAACGTCCTGACTTTC.